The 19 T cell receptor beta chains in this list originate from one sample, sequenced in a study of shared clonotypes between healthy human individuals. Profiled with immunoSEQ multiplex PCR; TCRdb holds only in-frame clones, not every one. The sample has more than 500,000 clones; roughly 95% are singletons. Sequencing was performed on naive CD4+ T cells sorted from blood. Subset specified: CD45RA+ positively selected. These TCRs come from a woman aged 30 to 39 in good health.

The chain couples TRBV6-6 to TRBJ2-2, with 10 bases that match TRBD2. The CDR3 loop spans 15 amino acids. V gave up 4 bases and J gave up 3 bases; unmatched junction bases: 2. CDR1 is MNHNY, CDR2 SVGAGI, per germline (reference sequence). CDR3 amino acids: CASSSSGRYTGELFF. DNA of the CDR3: TGTGCCAGCAGTTCTAGCGGGAGATACACCGGGGAGCTGTTTTTT.

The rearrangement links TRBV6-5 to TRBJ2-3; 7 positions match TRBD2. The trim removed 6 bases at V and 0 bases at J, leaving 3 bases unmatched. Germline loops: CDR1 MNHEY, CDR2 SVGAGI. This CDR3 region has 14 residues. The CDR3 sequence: CASRTSASTDTQYF. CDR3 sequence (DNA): TGTGCCAGCAGAACTAGCGCGAGCACAGATACGCAGTATTTT.

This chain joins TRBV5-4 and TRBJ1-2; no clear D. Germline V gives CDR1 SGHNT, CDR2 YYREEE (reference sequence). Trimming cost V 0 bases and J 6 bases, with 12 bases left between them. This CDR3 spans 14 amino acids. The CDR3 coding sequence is TGTGCCAGCAGCTTGGCAGAGGGTATCAATGGCTACACCTTC. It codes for CASSLAEGINGYTF.

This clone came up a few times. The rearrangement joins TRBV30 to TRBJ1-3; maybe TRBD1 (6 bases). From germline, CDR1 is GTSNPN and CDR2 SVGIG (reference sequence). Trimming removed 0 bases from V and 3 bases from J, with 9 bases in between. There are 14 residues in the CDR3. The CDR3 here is CAWSVTRGGNTIYF. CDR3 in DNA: TGTGCCTGGAGTGTAACCAGGGGTGGAAACACCATATATTTT.

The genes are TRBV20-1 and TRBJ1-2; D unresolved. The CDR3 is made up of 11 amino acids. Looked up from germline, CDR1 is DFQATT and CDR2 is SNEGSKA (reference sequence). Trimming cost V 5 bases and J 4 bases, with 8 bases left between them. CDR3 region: CSALRTYGYTF. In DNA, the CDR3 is TGCAGTGCTTTACGGACCTATGGCTACACCTTC.

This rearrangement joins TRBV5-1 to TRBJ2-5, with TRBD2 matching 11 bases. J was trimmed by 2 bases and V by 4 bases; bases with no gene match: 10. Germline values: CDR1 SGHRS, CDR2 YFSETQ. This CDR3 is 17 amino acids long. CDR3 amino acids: CASSLYKTSGTQETQYF. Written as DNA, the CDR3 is TGCGCCAGCAGCCTCTACAAGACTAGCGGGACGCAAGAGACCCAGTACTTC.

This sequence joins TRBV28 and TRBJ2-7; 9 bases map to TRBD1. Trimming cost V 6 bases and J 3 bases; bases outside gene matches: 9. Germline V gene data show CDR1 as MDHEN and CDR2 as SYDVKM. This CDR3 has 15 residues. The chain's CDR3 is CASRTAGTGSYEQYF. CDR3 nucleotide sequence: TGTGCCAGCAGAACCGCCGGGACAGGGAGCTACGAGCAGTACTTC. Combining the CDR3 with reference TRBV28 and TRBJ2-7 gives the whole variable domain DVKVTQSSRYLVKRTGEKVFLECVQDMDHENMFWYRQDPGLGLRLIYFSYDVKMKEKGDIPEGYSVSREKKERFSLILESASTNQTSMYLCASRTAGTGSYEQYFGPGTRLTVT.

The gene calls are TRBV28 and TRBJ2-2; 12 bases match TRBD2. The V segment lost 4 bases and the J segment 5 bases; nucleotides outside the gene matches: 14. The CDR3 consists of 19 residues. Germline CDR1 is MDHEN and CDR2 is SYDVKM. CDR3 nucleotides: TGTGCCAGCAGTTCCGGACTAGCGGGGACGACCGGGTGGACCGGGGAGCTGTTTTTT. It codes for CASSSGLAGTTGWTGELFF. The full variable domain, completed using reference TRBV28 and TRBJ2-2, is DVKVTQSSRYLVKRTGEKVFLECVQDMDHENMFWYRQDPGLGLRLIYFSYDVKMKEKGDIPEGYSVSREKKERFSLILESASTNQTSMYLCASSSGLAGTTGWTGELFFGEGSRLTVL.

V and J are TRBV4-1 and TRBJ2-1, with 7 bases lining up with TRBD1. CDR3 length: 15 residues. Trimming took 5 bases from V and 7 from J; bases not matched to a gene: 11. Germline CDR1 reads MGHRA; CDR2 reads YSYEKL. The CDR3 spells CASSAVAGGLNEQFF. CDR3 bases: TGCGCCAGCAGCGCCGTCGCAGGGGGTCTGAATGAGCAGTTCTTC.

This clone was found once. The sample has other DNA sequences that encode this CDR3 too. This chain's CDR3 is CASSLDTVNTEAFF. In DNA form, the CDR3 reads TGCGCCAGCAGCTTGGATACAGTGAACACTGAAGCTTTCTTT. The chain joins TRBV5-1 to TRBJ1-1; D not resolved. Germline V lookup: CDR1 SGHRS, CDR2 YFSETQ. Trimming cost V 0 bases and J 0 bases, with 6 bases left between them. The CDR3 has 14 amino acids.

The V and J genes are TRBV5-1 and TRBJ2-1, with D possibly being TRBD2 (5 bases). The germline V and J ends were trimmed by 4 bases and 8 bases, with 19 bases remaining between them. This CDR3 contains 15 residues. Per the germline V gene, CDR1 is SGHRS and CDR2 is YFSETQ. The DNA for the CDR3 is TGCGCCAGCAGCCCGGGAATACAATATTCTTATGAGCAGTTCTTC. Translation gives CASSPGIQYSYEQFF.

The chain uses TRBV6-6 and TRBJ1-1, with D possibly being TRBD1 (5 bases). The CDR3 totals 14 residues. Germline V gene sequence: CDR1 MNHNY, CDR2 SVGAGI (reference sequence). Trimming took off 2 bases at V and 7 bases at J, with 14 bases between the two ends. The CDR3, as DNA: TGTGCCAGCAGTTACGGCACCACCGACAGTGAAGCTTTCTTT. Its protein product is CASSYGTTDSEAFF.

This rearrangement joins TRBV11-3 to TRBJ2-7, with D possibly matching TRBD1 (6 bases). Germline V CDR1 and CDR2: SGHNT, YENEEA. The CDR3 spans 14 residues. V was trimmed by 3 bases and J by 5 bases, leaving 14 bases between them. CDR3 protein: CASSLDTGSHEQYF. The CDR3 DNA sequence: TGTGCCAGCAGCTTGGACACAGGGTCACACGAGCAGTACTTC.

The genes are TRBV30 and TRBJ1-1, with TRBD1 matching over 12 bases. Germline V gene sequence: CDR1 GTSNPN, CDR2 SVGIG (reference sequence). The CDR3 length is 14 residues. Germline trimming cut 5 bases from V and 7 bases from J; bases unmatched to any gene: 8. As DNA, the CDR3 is TGTGCCTGGGGGACAGGGGGCATGGCCTATGAAGCTTTCTTT. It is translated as CAWGTGGMAYEAFF.

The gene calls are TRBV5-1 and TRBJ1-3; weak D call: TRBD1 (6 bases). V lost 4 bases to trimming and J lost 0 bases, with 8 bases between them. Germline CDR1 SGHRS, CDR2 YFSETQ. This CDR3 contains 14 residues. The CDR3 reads CASSQQGSGNTIYF. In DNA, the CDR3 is TGCGCCAGCAGCCAACAGGGCTCTGGAAACACCATATATTTT.

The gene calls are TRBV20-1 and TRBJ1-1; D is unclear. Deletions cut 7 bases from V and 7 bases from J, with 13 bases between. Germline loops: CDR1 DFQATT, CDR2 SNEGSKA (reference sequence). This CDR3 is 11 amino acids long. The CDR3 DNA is TGCAGTGTTGAGGGCCAAGTTGAAGCTTTCTTT. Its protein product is CSVEGQVEAFF.

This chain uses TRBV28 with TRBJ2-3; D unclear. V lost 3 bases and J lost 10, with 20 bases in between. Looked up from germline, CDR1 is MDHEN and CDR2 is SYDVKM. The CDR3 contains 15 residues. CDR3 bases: TGTGCCAGCAGTTTGTCTAGGGCCGTCCCCGAGTCGCAGTATTTT. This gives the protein CASSLSRAVPESQYF.

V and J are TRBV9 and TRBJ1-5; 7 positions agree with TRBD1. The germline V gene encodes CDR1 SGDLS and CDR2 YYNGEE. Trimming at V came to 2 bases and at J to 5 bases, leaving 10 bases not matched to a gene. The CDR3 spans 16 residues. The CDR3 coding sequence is TGTGCCAGCAGCGTCCCTGGAGGGGGCTTCGATCAGCCCCAGCATTTT. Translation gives CASSVPGGGFDQPQHF. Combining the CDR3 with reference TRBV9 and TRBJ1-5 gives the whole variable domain DSGVTQTPKHLITATGQRVTLRCSPRSGDLSVYWYQQSLDQGLQFLIQYYNGEERAKGNILERFSAQQFPDLHSELNLSSLELGDSALYFCASSVPGGGFDQPQHFGDGTRLSIL.

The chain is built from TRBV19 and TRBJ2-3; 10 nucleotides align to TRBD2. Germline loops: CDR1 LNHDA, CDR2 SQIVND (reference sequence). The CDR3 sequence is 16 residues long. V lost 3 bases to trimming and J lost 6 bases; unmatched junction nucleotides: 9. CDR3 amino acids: CASSMGLALNRDTQYF. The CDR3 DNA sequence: TGTGCCAGTAGTATGGGACTAGCGCTTAACAGGGATACGCAGTATTTT.